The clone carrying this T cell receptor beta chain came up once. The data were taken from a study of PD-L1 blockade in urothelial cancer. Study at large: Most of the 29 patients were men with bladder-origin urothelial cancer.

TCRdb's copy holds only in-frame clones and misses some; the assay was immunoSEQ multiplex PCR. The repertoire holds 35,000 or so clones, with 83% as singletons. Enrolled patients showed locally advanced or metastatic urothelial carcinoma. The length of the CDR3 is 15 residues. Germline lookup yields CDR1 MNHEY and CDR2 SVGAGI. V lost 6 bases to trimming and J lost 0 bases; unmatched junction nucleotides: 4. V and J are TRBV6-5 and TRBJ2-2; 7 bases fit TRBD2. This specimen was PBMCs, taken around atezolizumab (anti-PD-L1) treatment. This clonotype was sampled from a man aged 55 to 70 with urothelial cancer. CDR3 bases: TGTGCCAGCAGAACGGGGGGAGCGAACACCGGGGAGCTGTTTTTT. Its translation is CASRTGGANTGELFF.